These T cell receptor beta chains were read from a single sample in a study of Tregs in tolerant kidney transplant recipients. TCRdb's table, derived via immunoSEQ multiplex PCR, lists solely in-frame clones and lacks some. The top ten hold roughly 5% of the sample, which has tens of thousands of clones, 85% to 95% seen once. Sequencing was carried out using CD8+ T cells from blood. The receptors derive from a human donor in good health. Each CDR3 is given with its conserved first and last residue. The D gene is left open where the match is weak. Rows give clone size only sometimes, using once, few, many, or a class for an expanded clone.

D gene: TRBD1; clone size: NA; V gene: TRBV19; J gene: TRBJ2-2; CDR3 protein: CASSRQGPSKPNTGELFF; CDR3 DNA: TGTGCCAGTAGCCGACAGGGTCCAAGTAAGCCGAACACCGGGGAGCTGTTTTTT
D gene: NA; clone size: few; V gene: TRBV27; J gene: TRBJ2-2; CDR3 protein: CASSPIRGDTGELFF; CDR3 DNA: TGTGCCAGCAGTCCCATCAGGGGTGACACCGGGGAGCTGTTTTTT
D gene: NA; clone size: NA; V gene: TRBV9; J gene: TRBJ1-2; CDR3 protein: CASTGRPYGYTF; CDR3 DNA: TGTGCCAGCACCGGACGCCCATATGGCTACACCTTC
D gene: NA; clone size: NA; V gene: TRBV2; J gene: TRBJ2-1; CDR3 protein: CASSEVGGTINEQFF; CDR3 DNA: TGTGCCAGCAGTGAAGTTGGGGGTACTATAAATGAGCAGTTCTTC
D gene: NA; clone size: NA; V gene: TRBV7-9; J gene: TRBJ2-7; CDR3 protein: CASSFNSYEQYF; CDR3 DNA: TGTGCCAGCAGCTTCAACTCCTACGAGCAGTACTTC
D gene: NA; clone size: NA; V gene: TRBV7-2; J gene: TRBJ2-1; CDR3 protein: CASSLLPEQFF; CDR3 DNA: TGTGCCAGCAGCTTACTACCGGAGCAGTTCTTC
D gene: NA; clone size: NA; V gene: TRBV12-5; J gene: TRBJ1-1; CDR3 protein: CASGLSAAVEAFF; CDR3 DNA: TGTGCTAGTGGTTTGTCGGCAGCCGTTGAAGCTTTCTTT
D gene: NA; clone size: NA; V gene: TRBV19; J gene: TRBJ1-4; CDR3 protein: CASSPDSGGAEKLFF; CDR3 DNA: TGTGCCAGTAGTCCCGACAGTGGAGGGGCTGAAAAACTGTTTTTT
D gene: NA; clone size: NA; V gene: TRBV6-1; J gene: TRBJ2-2; CDR3 protein: CASQRGGELFF; CDR3 DNA: TGTGCCAGCCAGCGAGGCGGGGAGCTGTTTTTT
D gene: NA; clone size: NA; V gene: TRBV10-3; J gene: TRBJ2-7; CDR3 protein: CAISGPGPPYEQYF; CDR3 DNA: TGTGCCATCAGTGGCCCAGGGCCACCCTACGAGCAGTACTTC
D gene: NA; clone size: NA; V gene: TRBV7-9; J gene: TRBJ1-1; CDR3 protein: CASSLFQSNTEAFF; CDR3 DNA: TGTGCCAGCAGCTTATTTCAATCGAACACTGAAGCTTTCTTT
D gene: NA; clone size: NA; V gene: TRBV5-1; J gene: TRBJ2-2; CDR3 protein: CASSTPTSIFPGELFF; CDR3 DNA: TGCGCCAGCAGCACCCCGACTAGTATCTTCCCCGGGGAGCTGTTTTTT
D gene: NA; clone size: once; V gene: TRBV4-1; J gene: TRBJ2-7; CDR3 protein: CASSLTVGSSNEQYF; CDR3 DNA: TGCGCCAGCAGCCTCACTGTCGGGTCTTCTAACGAGCAGTACTTC
D gene: NA; clone size: NA; V gene: TRBV9; J gene: TRBJ2-1; CDR3 protein: CASSASGGGTPQDEQFF; CDR3 DNA: TGTGCCAGCAGCGCTTCGGGGGGCGGAACCCCACAAGATGAGCAGTTCTTC
D gene: NA; clone size: NA; V gene: TRBV6-1; J gene: TRBJ2-7; CDR3 protein: CASSDDLGGINEQYF; CDR3 DNA: TGTGCCAGCAGTGATGACCTTGGGGGGATCAACGAGCAGTACTTC
D gene: NA; clone size: NA; V gene: TRBV15; J gene: TRBJ2-3; CDR3 protein: CATSRRAGEADTQYF; CDR3 DNA: TGTGCCACCAGCAGGAGAGCGGGCGAGGCAGATACGCAGTATTTT
D gene: TRBD1; clone size: NA; V gene: TRBV7-9; J gene: TRBJ2-7; CDR3 protein: CASSKGQGARYEQYF; CDR3 DNA: TGTGCCAGCAGCAAAGGACAGGGGGCCCGCTACGAGCAGTACTTC
D gene: TRBD2; clone size: NA; V gene: TRBV5-1; J gene: TRBJ2-3; CDR3 protein: CASSPRLAGGRTDTQYF; CDR3 DNA: TGCGCCAGCAGCCCAAGACTAGCGGGGGGTAGAACAGATACGCAGTATTTT
D gene: NA; clone size: NA; V gene: TRBV27; J gene: TRBJ2-3; CDR3 protein: CASSQGRAQYF; CDR3 DNA: TGTGCCAGCAGTCAGGGGAGGGCGCAGTATTTT
D gene: NA; clone size: NA; V gene: TRBV6-4; J gene: TRBJ2-5; CDR3 protein: CASSKTGVETQYF; CDR3 DNA: TGTGCCAGCAGCAAGACTGGGGTGGAGACCCAGTACTTC
D gene: NA; clone size: NA; V gene: TRBV9; J gene: TRBJ1-5; CDR3 protein: CASSVKDILGPQHF; CDR3 DNA: TGTGCCAGCAGCGTAAAGGATATCCTAGGGCCCCAGCATTTT
D gene: NA; clone size: NA; V gene: TRBV4-2; J gene: TRBJ1-5; CDR3 protein: CASSQEQGGNQPQHF; CDR3 DNA: TGTGCCAGCAGCCAAGAACAGGGCGGGAATCAGCCCCAGCATTTT
D gene: TRBD2; clone size: NA; V gene: TRBV7-9; J gene: TRBJ2-1; CDR3 protein: CASSQRLAGIYNEQFF; CDR3 DNA: TGTGCCAGCAGCCAACGACTAGCGGGTATCTACAATGAGCAGTTCTTC
D gene: NA; clone size: NA; V gene: TRBV6-1; J gene: TRBJ2-6; CDR3 protein: CASSERLSGANVLTF; CDR3 DNA: TGTGCCAGCAGTGAACGACTCTCTGGGGCCAACGTCCTGACTTTC
D gene: NA; clone size: NA; V gene: TRBV4-2; J gene: TRBJ1-2; CDR3 protein: CASNNWVEGGEGGYTF; CDR3 DNA: TGTGCCAGCAATAATTGGGTCGAGGGAGGAGAAGGTGGCTACACCTTC
D gene: NA; clone size: once; V gene: TRBV6-5; J gene: TRBJ1-4; CDR3 protein: CASSLVGTGNEKLFF; CDR3 DNA: TGTGCCAGCAGCCTCGTGGGTACGGGTAATGAAAAACTGTTTTTT
D gene: NA; clone size: NA; V gene: TRBV7-9; J gene: TRBJ2-7; CDR3 protein: CASSAEGPRVAYEQYF; CDR3 DNA: TGTGCCAGCAGCGCGGAGGGACCCCGGGTTGCCTACGAGCAGTACTTC
D gene: TRBD1; clone size: NA; V gene: TRBV7-6; J gene: TRBJ2-3; CDR3 protein: CASSPWTGGTDTQYF; CDR3 DNA: TGTGCCAGCAGCCCATGGACAGGGGGCACAGATACGCAGTATTTT
D gene: NA; clone size: NA; V gene: TRBV6-5; J gene: TRBJ2-7; CDR3 protein: CASSYRGYYEQYF; CDR3 DNA: TGTGCCAGCAGTTACCGTGGATACTACGAGCAGTACTTC
D gene: NA; clone size: NA; V gene: TRBV7-2; J gene: TRBJ1-2; CDR3 protein: CASSPPGRSGYGYTF; CDR3 DNA: TGTGCCAGCAGCCCCCCGGGCCGGTCGGGCTATGGCTACACCTTC
D gene: NA; clone size: NA; V gene: TRBV30; J gene: TRBJ2-7; CDR3 protein: CAWGLESSYEQYF; CDR3 DNA: TGTGCCTGGGGATTGGAAAGCTCCTACGAGCAGTACTTC
D gene: NA; clone size: NA; V gene: TRBV7-9; J gene: TRBJ2-2; CDR3 protein: CASSLTLMVRTNTGELFF; CDR3 DNA: TGTGCCAGCAGCCTAACCTTAATGGTCAGGACCAACACCGGGGAGCTGTTTTTT
D gene: NA; clone size: NA; V gene: TRBV7-9; J gene: TRBJ1-2; CDR3 protein: CASSFWDPNYGYTF; CDR3 DNA: TGTGCCAGCAGCTTTTGGGACCCAAACTATGGCTACACCTTC
D gene: TRBD1; clone size: NA; V gene: TRBV10-3; J gene: TRBJ2-3; CDR3 protein: CATGNRGPFTDTQYF; CDR3 DNA: TGTGCCACGGGAAACAGGGGACCTTTCACAGATACGCAGTATTTT
D gene: NA; clone size: NA; V gene: TRBV27; J gene: TRBJ1-1; CDR3 protein: CASSLSPNSRNTEAFF; CDR3 DNA: TGTGCCAGCAGTTTATCCCCCAATTCCCGGAACACTGAAGCTTTCTTT
D gene: NA; clone size: large; V gene: TRBV7-8; J gene: TRBJ1-6; CDR3 protein: CASSLEAGVNSPLHF; CDR3 DNA: TGTGCCAGCAGCTTAGAAGCAGGGGTGAATTCACCCCTCCACTTT
D gene: NA; clone size: NA; V gene: TRBV4-1; J gene: TRBJ1-5; CDR3 protein: CASRPQQGNQPQHF; CDR3 DNA: TGCGCCAGCCGCCCTCAGCAGGGCAATCAGCCCCAGCATTTT
D gene: NA; clone size: few; V gene: TRBV7-9; J gene: TRBJ2-7; CDR3 protein: CASSLISGYEQYF; CDR3 DNA: TGTGCCAGCAGCTTAATTTCTGGCTACGAGCAGTACTTC